A single sample is the source of the 8 T cell receptor beta chains below, sequenced in a study of type 1 regulatory T cells. Overall study findings and caveats: Tr1 cells had a more restricted TCR repertoire than non-Tr1 cells.

Antigens for these TCRs are unknown. TCRdb ran MiXCR on the reads and lists one entry per CDR3 protein. The sample consists of around 5,700 distinct CDR3 sequences, around 35% of them appearing once. The specimen sequenced was cultured type 1 regulatory T (Tr1) cells, either the whole culture or a sorted fraction (not recorded which). These TCRs come from a human donor in good health.

By sample share, this clonotype is medium-sized (0.01 to 0.1%). This chain joins TRBV7-2 and TRBJ1-2, with unresolved D. Germline CDR1 reads SGHTA; CDR2 reads FQGNSA. Trimming removed 0 bases from V and 4 bases from J, with 9 bases in between. The CDR3 is made up of 14 amino acids. This CDR3 reads CASSLAPGSYGYTF. CDR3 DNA sequence: TGTGCCAGCAGCTTAGCTCCCGGTTCCTATGGCTACACCTTC.

This clonotype came up a few times. The DNA of the CDR3 is TGTGCCAGCAGTGAGACAGGGGGCTATAGCAATCAGCCCCAGCATTTT. Protein: CASSETGGYSNQPQHF. V usage is TRBV27 and J usage is TRBJ1-5; 10 nucleotides match TRBD1. CDR1 MNHEY and CDR2 SMNVEV come from the germline V gene (reference sequence). The length of the CDR3 is 16 residues. Losses at the gene ends were 5 bases for V and 0 bases for J; bases not matched to a gene: 4.

The chain employs TRBV29-1 and TRBJ1-5; 8 nucleotides match TRBD1. The CDR3 totals 14 residues. V was pared by 4 bases and J by 2 bases, with 4 bases of the junction left unmatched. Germline-derived CDR1 and CDR2 are SQVTM and ANQGSEA. CDR3 in amino acids: CSVGGQGGNQPQHF. The DNA of the CDR3 is TGCAGCGTTGGTGGACAGGGCGGCAATCAGCCCCAGCATTTT.

This clonotype has only one observation. The final CDR3 position lacks the conserved phenylalanine or tryptophan, pointing to a likely read error. The chain has TRBV12-3 or TRBV12-4 and TRBJ2-2, with a tentative D call TRBD2 (5 bases). V lost 6 bases to trimming and J lost 4 bases, with 15 bases between them. CDR3 size: 15 residues. CDR3 coding DNA: TGTGCCAGCAGACCCCAGCTAGCAGGCACCGGGGAGCTGTTTTTG. This codes for CASRPQLAGTGELFL.

About this clonotype: A single base separates this from a much larger clone, so it may be a read error. This chain joins TRBV20-1 and TRBJ1-1; TRBD1 aligns across 7 bases. From germline, CDR1 is DFQATT and CDR2 SNEGSKA (reference sequence). Losses at the gene ends were 8 bases for V and 4 bases for J; bases not matched to a gene: 10. There are 13 residues in the CDR3. This CDR3 reads CSPDRDPGTEAFF. The CDR3 DNA follows: TGCAGTCCAGACAGGGACCCGGGCACTGAAGCTTTCTTT.

The CDR3: CATSRDSPNLAGVINEQFF. CDR3 DNA sequence: TGTGCCACCAGCAGAGACTCCCCGAACTTAGCGGGAGTAATCAATGAGCAGTTCTTC. The chain has TRBV15 and TRBJ2-1; TRBD2 matches at 9 bases. CDR3 length: 19 amino acids. With V trimmed by 0 bases and J by 6 bases, 15 bases remained unmatched. The germline gives CDR1 LNHNV, CDR2 YYDKDF (reference sequence). Together with reference TRBV15 and TRBJ2-1, the CDR3 gives the full variable domain: DAMVIQNPRYQVTQFGKPVTLSCSQTLNHNVMYWYQQKSSQAPKLLFHYYDKDFNNEADTPDNFQSRRPNTSFCFLDIRSPGLGDTAMYLCATSRDSPNLAGVINEQFFGPGTRLTVL.

With respect to this clonotype: A far larger clone is a single base away, which makes a read error likely. The genes are TRBV7-2 and TRBJ2-1; D ambiguous. Trimming stripped 3 bases from V and 10 bases from J, with 16 bases between. Per the germline V gene, CDR1 is SGHTA and CDR2 is FQGNSA. This CDR3 region has 14 residues. This CDR3 is CASSFGSWRGEQFF. The CDR3, as DNA: TGTGCCAGCAGCTTTGGTAGTTGGCGAGGCGAGCAGTTCTTC.

The CDR3 loop reads CASSLDGTYEQYF. CDR3 DNA sequence: TGTGCCAGCAGTTTAGACGGAACCTACGAGCAGTACTTC. The chain uses TRBV12-3 or TRBV12-4 and TRBJ2-7, with unresolved D. The germline V and J ends were trimmed by 1 base and 2 bases, with 6 bases remaining between them. The CDR3 totals 13 residues.